This T cell receptor (beta chain) was captured by sequencing in a study of shared clonotypes between healthy human individuals. Study-wide background: The people who gave samples were a couple of women and a few men aged 18 to 49.

On this clone itself: Its antigen remains unidentified.

The split of CD4+ cells yielded CD45RA+ naive and CD45RA-negative memory subsets. Study-wide points: Only blood samples were collected, and tissue repertoires likely differ.

Sequencing was performed with immunoSEQ multiplex PCR; in TCRdb, only in-frame clones are kept and a portion is missing. The sample includes under 1,100,000 clones, around four fifths seen only once; the top ten take less than 1.5%. The germline V and J ends were trimmed by 5 bases and 3 bases, with 10 bases remaining between them. There are 13 residues in the CDR3. Germline V gene data show CDR1 as SGHDN and CDR2 as FVKESK. This rearrangement joins TRBV14 to TRBJ1-1; D is ambiguous. Sequencing was performed on memory CD4+ T cells sorted from blood. As to subset: CD45RA-negative fraction. This TCR was recovered from a man younger than 35 in good health. CDR3 in amino acids: CASSDNGDTEAFF. CDR3 in DNA: TGTGCCAGCAGCGACAACGGAGACACTGAAGCTTTCTTT.